The 3 T cell receptor beta chains in this list originate from one sample, sequenced in a study of patients and donors after allogeneic stem cell transplantation. TCRdb re-analysed the RT-PCR reads in MiXCR, keeping a single row per CDR3 protein. The table shows 920,000 or so distinct CDR3 sequences, with about a sixth occurring only once. The sample consisted of blood, either unsorted or a sorted T cell fraction (not recorded which). The source of these receptors is a human donor who was either an allogeneic HSCT recipient or a stem cell or donor lymphocyte infusion donor (not recorded which). It is not recorded whose cells these are; they may come from a transplant donor.

The table lists this clonotype with a count of one. This chain links TRBV6-2 or TRBV6-3 with TRBJ1-5; TRBD1 matches 8 bases. Germline lookup yields CDR1 MNHEY and CDR2 SVGEGT. The V and J ends lost 7 bases and 8 bases, in that order; junction bases with no gene match: 7. The CDR3 sequence is 13 residues long. The CDR3 here is CASMGDRSEPQHF. CDR3 DNA: TGTGCCAGCATGGGGGACAGGTCTGAGCCCCAGCATTTT.

The table lists this clonotype with a few counts. The chain carries TRBV20-1 and TRBJ1-4; D remains ambiguous. V was cut by 4 bases and J by 0 bases, with 9 bases left in between. The CDR3 spans 14 residues. Germline V lookup: CDR1 DFQATT, CDR2 SNEGSKA (reference sequence). CDR3 in amino acids: CSAIYTATNEKLFF. CDR3 in DNA: TGCAGTGCTATCTACACCGCAACTAATGAAAAACTGTTTTTT.

This clonotype was picked up many times. V and J are TRBV12-3 or TRBV12-4 and TRBJ1-5; D remains ambiguous. The germline V and J ends were trimmed by 1 base and 5 bases, with 6 bases remaining between them. CDR3 length: 13 residues. The CDR3 reads CASSLERDQPQHF. The DNA for the CDR3 is TGTGCCAGCAGTTTAGAGAGGGATCAGCCCCAGCATTTT.